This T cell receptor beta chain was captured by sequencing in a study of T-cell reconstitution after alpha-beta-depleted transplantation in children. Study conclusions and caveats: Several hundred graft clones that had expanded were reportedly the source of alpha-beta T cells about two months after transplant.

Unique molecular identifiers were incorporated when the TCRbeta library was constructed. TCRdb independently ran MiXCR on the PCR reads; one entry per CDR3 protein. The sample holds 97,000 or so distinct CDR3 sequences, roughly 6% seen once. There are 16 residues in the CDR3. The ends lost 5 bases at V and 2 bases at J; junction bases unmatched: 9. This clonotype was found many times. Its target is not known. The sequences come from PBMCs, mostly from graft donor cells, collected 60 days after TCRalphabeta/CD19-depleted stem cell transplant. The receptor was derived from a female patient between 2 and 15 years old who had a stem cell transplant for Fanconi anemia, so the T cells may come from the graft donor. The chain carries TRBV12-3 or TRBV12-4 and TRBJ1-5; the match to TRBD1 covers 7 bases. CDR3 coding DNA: TGTGCCAGCAGTCCACAGGGGTCAGTAGGCAATCAGCCCCAGCATTTT. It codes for CASSPQGSVGNQPQHF.